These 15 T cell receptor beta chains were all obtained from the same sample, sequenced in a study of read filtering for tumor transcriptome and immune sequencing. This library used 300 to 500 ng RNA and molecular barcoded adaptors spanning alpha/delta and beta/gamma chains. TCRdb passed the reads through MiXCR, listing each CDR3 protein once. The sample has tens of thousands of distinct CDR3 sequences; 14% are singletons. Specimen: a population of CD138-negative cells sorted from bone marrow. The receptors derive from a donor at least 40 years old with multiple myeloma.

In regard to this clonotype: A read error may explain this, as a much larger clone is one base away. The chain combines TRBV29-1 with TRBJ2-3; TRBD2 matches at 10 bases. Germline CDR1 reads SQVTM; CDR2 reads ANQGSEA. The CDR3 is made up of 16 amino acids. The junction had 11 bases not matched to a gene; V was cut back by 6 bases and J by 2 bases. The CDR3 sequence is CSVPPAGTSDTDTQYF. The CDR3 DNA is TGCAGCGTCCCCCCCGCGGGGACTAGCGACACAGATACGCAGTATTTT.

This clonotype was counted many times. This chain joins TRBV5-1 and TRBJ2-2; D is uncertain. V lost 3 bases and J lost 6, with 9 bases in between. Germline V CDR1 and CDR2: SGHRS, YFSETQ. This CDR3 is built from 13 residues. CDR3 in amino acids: CASSYDPPGELFF. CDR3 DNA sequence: TGCGCCAGCAGCTACGATCCCCCCGGGGAGCTGTTTTTT.

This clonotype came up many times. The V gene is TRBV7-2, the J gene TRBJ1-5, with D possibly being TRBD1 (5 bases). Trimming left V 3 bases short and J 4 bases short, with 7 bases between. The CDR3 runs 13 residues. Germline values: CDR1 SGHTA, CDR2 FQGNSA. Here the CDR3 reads CASSLGRNQPQHF. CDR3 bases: TGTGCCAGCAGCTTGGGACGGAATCAGCCCCAGCATTTT.

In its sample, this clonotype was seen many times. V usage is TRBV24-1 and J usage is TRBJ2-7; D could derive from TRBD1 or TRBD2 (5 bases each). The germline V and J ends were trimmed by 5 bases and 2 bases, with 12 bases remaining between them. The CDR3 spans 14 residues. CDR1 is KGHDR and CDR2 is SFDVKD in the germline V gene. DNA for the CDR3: TGTGCCACCAGTGGACGAGGGGTTGCCTACGAGCAGTACTTC. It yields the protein CATSGRGVAYEQYF.

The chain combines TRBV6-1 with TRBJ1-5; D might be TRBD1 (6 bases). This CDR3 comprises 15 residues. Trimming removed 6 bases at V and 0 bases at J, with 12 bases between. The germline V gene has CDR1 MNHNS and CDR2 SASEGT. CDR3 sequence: CASSPDSSSNQPQHF. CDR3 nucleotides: TGTGCCAGCAGCCCGGACAGCTCTAGCAATCAGCCCCAGCATTTT.

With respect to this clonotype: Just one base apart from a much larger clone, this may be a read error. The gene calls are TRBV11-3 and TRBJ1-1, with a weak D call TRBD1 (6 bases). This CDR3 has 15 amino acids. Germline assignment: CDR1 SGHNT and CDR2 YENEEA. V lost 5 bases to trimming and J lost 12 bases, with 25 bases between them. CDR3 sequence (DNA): TGTGCCAGCAGCCCGACACCGGGCCCCGAGGGGGAAACTTTCTTT. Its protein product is CASSPTPGPEGETFF.

The CDR3: CSLPTSARPSFDNEQFF. In DNA form, the CDR3 reads TGCAGTCTCCCTACTAGCGCGAGACCGTCTTTCGACAATGAGCAGTTCTTC. The V call is TRBV20-1, the J call TRBJ2-1, with TRBD2 identical over 7 bases. The CDR3 contains 17 residues. Germline V gene sequence: CDR1 DFQATT, CDR2 SNEGSKA (reference sequence). V shed 8 bases, J shed 5 bases, and the junction held 21 bases outside the gene matches.

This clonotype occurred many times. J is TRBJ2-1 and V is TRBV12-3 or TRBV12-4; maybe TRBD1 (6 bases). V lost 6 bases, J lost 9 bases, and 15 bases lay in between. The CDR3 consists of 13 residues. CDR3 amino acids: CASSFRTVGEQFF. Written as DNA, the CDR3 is TGTGCCAGCAGCTTTAGGACAGTGGGTGAGCAGTTCTTC.

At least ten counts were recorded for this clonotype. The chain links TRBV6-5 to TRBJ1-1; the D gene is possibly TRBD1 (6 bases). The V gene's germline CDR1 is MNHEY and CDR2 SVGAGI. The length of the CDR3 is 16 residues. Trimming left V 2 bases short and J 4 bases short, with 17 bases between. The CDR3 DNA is TGTGCCAGCAGTTACGGCCAGGGGCTCGAGGGCACTGAAGCTTTCTTT. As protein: CASSYGQGLEGTEAFF.

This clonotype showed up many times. CDR3 nucleotide sequence: TGTGCCAGCAGCTTAACGCAATCCACTGAAGCTTTCTTT. It translates to CASSLTQSTEAFF. J is TRBJ1-1 and V is TRBV7-3; D call uncertain. The length of the CDR3 is 13 residues. From germline, CDR1 is SGHTA and CDR2 FQGTGA. Trimming took 0 bases from V and 4 from J, leaving 6 bases between them. Combining the CDR3 with reference TRBV7-3 and TRBJ1-1 gives the whole variable domain GAGVSQTPSNKVTEKGKYVELRCDPISGHTALYWYRQSLGQGPEFLIYFQGTGAADDSGLPNDRFFAVRPEGSVSTLKIQRTERGDSAVYLCASSLTQSTEAFFGQGTRLTVV.

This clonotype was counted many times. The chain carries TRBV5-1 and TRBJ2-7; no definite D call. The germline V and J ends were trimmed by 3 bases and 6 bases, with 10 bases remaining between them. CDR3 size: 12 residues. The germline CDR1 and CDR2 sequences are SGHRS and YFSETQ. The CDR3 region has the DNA TGCGCCAGCAGCTGGGCCGGTGGCGAGCAGTACTTC. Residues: CASSWAGGEQYF.

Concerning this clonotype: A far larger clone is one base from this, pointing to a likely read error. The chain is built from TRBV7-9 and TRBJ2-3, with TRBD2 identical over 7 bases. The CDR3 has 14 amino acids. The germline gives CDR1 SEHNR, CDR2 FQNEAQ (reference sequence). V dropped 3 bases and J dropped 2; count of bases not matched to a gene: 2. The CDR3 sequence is CASSFGDYTDTQYF. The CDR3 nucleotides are TGTGCCAGCAGCTTCGGGGACTACACAGATACGCAGTATTTT.

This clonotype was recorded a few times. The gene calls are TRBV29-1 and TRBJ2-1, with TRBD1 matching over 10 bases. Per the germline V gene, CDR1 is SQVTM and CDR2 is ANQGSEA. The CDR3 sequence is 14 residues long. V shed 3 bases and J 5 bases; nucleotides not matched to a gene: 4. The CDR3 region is CSVDRTGGHNEQFF. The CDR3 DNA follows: TGCAGCGTTGACCGGACAGGGGGGCACAATGAGCAGTTCTTC.

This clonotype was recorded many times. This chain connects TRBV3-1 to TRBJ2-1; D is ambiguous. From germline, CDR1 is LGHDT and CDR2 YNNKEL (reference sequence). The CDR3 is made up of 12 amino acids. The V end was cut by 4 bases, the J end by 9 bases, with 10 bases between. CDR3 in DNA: TGTGCCAGCAGCCTGTCAAGGAGTGAGCAGTTCTTC. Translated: CASSLSRSEQFF.

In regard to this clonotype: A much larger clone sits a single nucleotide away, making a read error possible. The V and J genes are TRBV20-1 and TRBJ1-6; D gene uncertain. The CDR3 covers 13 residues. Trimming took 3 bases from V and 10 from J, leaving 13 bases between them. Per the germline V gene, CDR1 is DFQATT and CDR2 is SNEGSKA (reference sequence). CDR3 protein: CSASVSAASPLHF. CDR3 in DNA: TGCAGTGCTAGCGTGTCGGCCGCCTCACCCCTCCACTTT.